Sequencing of this T cell receptor (beta chain) was carried out in a study of human T cells and chemical hapten exposure. Time point specified: pre-sensitization, week 0. Treatment given: therapeutic diphenylcyclopropenone sensitization with weekly scalp DPC. At patch-test visits, sampling came before the patch test. The library gave individual cDNA molecules unique molecular identifiers. TCRdb itself ran the RACE reads through MiXCR, one entry per CDR3 protein. This repertoire shows around 260,000 distinct CDR3 sequences, roughly 8.9% found once; its top ten account for approximately 2.2%. From germline, CDR1 is SSHAT and CDR2 FNYEAQ (reference sequence). The CDR3 length is 13 residues. This clonotype came up a few times. One end of the junction is discordant with germline, which a read error may explain.

The chain recombines TRBV7-7 with TRBJ2-3; D gene ambiguous. The material sequenced was whole blood, taken in connection with sensitization to the hapten diphenylcyclopropenone (DPC). The TCR comes from a woman between 40 and 50 years old with alopecia areata. Some clones in this sample may be carry-over from other donors' samples. The CDR3 DNA sequence: TGTGCTAGCAGCTCCCTAGACTTGAATGCGCAGTATTTT. This translates into CASSSLDLNAQYF.